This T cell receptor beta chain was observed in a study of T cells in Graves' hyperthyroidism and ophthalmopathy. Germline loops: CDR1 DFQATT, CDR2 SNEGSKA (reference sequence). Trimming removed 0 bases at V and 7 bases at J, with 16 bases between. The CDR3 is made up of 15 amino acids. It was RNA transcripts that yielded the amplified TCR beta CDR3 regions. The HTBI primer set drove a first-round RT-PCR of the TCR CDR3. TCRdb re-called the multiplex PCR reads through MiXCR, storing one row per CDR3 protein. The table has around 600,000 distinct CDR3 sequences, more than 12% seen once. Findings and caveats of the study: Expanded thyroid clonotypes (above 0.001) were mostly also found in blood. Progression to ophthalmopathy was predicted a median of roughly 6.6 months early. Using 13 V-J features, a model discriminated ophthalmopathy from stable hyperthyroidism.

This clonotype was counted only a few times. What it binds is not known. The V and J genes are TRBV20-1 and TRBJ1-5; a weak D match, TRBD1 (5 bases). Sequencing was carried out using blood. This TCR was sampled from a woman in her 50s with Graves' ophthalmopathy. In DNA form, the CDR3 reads TGCAGTGCTAGAGACTGGAGCAGGGAAAACCAGCCCCAGCATTTT. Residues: CSARDWSRENQPQHF.